This T cell receptor (beta chain) was sequenced during a study of cytomegalovirus exposure and HLA in healthy donors. The length of the CDR3 is 17 residues. V was cut by 4 bases and J by 1 base, with 19 bases left in between. The germline V gene has CDR1 SGHKS and CDR2 YYEKEE (reference sequence). Study-level points and caveats: Earlier analysis found most TCR beta V segments productive about 87% or about 30% of the time. A highly shared variant cluster was judged a likely technical artifact.

The PCR contained 60 Vbeta and 13 Jbeta primers. The protocol was immunoSEQ multiplex PCR, while the TCRdb copy is restricted to in-frame clones and leaves out a portion. In the table there are fewer than 100,000 clones, roughly four fifths of which are singletons. Turning to this clone: What it binds is not known.

The material sequenced was PBMCs. The V call is TRBV5-5, the J call TRBJ2-3; TRBD2 might be the D (5 bases). The receptor was derived from a female donor in good health and CMV-seronegative. Here the CDR3 reads CASSPPRRGLGTDTQYF. The DNA of the CDR3 is TGTGCCAGCAGCCCCCCACGTCGAGGGTTAGGCACAGATACGCAGTATTTT. Drawing the rest from reference TRBV5-5 and TRBJ2-3, the complete variable domain is DAGVTQSPTHLIKTRGQQVTLRCSPISGHKSVSWYQQVLGQGPQFIFQYYEKEERGRGNFPDRFSARQFPNYSSELNVNALLLGDSALYLCASSPPRRGLGTDTQYFGPGTRLTVL.